The 24 T cell receptor beta chains in this list originate from one sample, sequenced in a study of CD8+ T cells in alopecia areata. Sequencing used cDNA as its template, made by extracting RNA and reverse transcribing it. Method: immunoSEQ multiplex PCR; TCRdb's copy keeps in-frame clones and lacks some. This table has about 140,000 clones, around 57% appearing once. Sequenced material: CD4+ T cells sorted from blood. The receptors originated from a human donor in good health.

The gene calls are TRBV2 and TRBJ2-6, with D perhaps TRBD1 (5 bases). The CDR3 has 15 amino acids. The V gene lost 7 bases and the J gene lost 0 bases, with 10 bases spanning the gap. From germline, CDR1 is SNHLY and CDR2 FYNNEI. The CDR3 spells CASKKGNSGANVLTF. In nucleotides, the CDR3 is TGTGCCAGCAAGAAGGGGAACTCTGGGGCCAACGTCCTGACTTTC.

The rearrangement joins TRBV25-1 to TRBJ2-7; no firm D call. Germline V CDR1 and CDR2: MGHDK, SYGVNS. This CDR3 is built from 11 residues. V dropped 4 bases and J dropped 3 bases, with 4 bases sitting between them. DNA of the CDR3: TGTGCCAGCAGTGGTCTCTACGAGCAGTACTTC. It encodes CASSGLYEQYF.

The chain recombines TRBV27 with TRBJ2-7; 7 bases are a match to TRBD2. The CDR3 spans 14 residues. V was pared by 6 bases and J by 0 bases, with 5 bases of the junction left unmatched. Germline lookup yields CDR1 MNHEY and CDR2 SMNVEV (reference sequence). CDR3 DNA: TGTGCCAGCAGGCGCGGGAGTCTCTCCTACGAGCAGTACTTC. This gives the protein CASRRGSLSYEQYF.

The V call is TRBV9, the J call TRBJ1-2; D not resolved. With 1 base removed from V and 3 bases from J, the gap between germline ends came to 7 bases. This CDR3 spans 13 amino acids. Germline values: CDR1 SGDLS, CDR2 YYNGEE. CDR3 nucleotides: TGTGCCAGCAGCGTAAACAGTTACTATGGCTACACCTTC. This translates into CASSVNSYYGYTF.

CDR3 in DNA: TGTGCCAGCAGTCCCCCGGCAGAGACCCAGTACTTC. Translated, it gives CASSPPAETQYF. The V call is TRBV27, the J call TRBJ2-5; D gene uncertain. The CDR3 totals 12 residues. V was clipped by 5 bases and J by 4 bases, with 8 bases between them. The V gene's germline CDR1 is MNHEY and CDR2 SMNVEV (reference sequence).

The rearrangement uses TRBV10-3 and TRBJ2-4; 11 bases are shared with TRBD2. V shed 5 bases and J 6 bases; nucleotides not matched to a gene: 3. Germline V CDR1 and CDR2: ENHRY, SYGVKD. The CDR3 loop spans 14 amino acids. In nucleotides, the CDR3 is TGTGCCATCAGTCCTACTAGCGGGGGAAACATTCAGTACTTC. Translating gives CAISPTSGGNIQYF.

The CDR3 region has the DNA TGCAGCGCGGACCGATCCACCGGGGAGCTGTTTTTT. It is translated as CSADRSTGELFF. The chain uses TRBV29-1 and TRBJ2-2; D ambiguous. Trimming stripped 7 bases from V and 4 bases from J, with 10 bases between. Germline-derived CDR1 and CDR2 are SQVTM and ANQGSEA. The CDR3 sequence is 12 residues long.

This clone was seen once. This chain's CDR3 is CASNRQGRDTQYF. The DNA of the CDR3 is TGTGCCAGCAATCGTCAGGGGCGAGATACGCAGTATTTT. The chain uses TRBV6-6 and TRBJ2-3; maybe TRBD1 (6 bases). From germline, CDR1 is MNHNY and CDR2 SVGAGI (reference sequence). V was trimmed by 7 bases and J by 5 bases, leaving 13 bases between them. The CDR3 extends over 13 amino acids.

This clone was detected only a few times. The CDR3 nucleotides read TGTGCCAGCAGCTTAGTTGCAGCCAACACTGAAGCTTTCTTT. Translation: CASSLVAANTEAFF. This rearrangement joins TRBV5-4 to TRBJ1-1; D gene unclear. With 2 bases removed from V and 2 bases from J, the gap between germline ends came to 10 bases. The length of the CDR3 is 14 residues. Germline V CDR1 and CDR2: SGHNT, YYREEE (reference sequence).

A few counts support this clone. J is TRBJ2-7 and V is TRBV28; 9 nucleotides match TRBD2. V shed 7 bases, J shed 6 bases, and the junction held 10 bases outside the gene matches. This CDR3 is 14 amino acids long. Germline V gives CDR1 MDHEN, CDR2 SYDVKM. Here the CDR3 DNA reads TGTGCCAGCAACCGTAGCGGGAGAGTCGTCGAGCAGTACTTC. It specifies CASNRSGRVVEQYF.

The chain combines TRBV7-8 with TRBJ2-7; D is unresolved. Germline lookup yields CDR1 SGHVS and CDR2 FQNEAQ. This CDR3 region has 13 residues. Trimming took off 5 bases at V and 3 bases at J, with 11 bases between the two ends. CDR3 loop: CASSVRSDYEQYF. DNA for the CDR3: TGTGCCAGCAGCGTCAGGAGTGACTACGAGCAGTACTTC.

This clone has a single count. J is TRBJ2-7 and V is TRBV14; D perhaps matches TRBD1 (5 bases). Trimming shortened V by 3 bases and J by 4 bases, and 10 bases separated the two germline ends. Germline V gene data show CDR1 as SGHDN and CDR2 as FVKESK. CDR3 length equals 13 residues. The DNA of the CDR3 is TGTGCCAGCAGCCAGATAAGGGGTTACGAGCAGTACTTC. This codes for CASSQIRGYEQYF.

The rearrangement joins TRBV29-1 to TRBJ2-1; weak D call: TRBD1 (6 bases). Trimming took off 6 bases at V and 4 bases at J, with 13 bases between the two ends. The germline V gene encodes CDR1 SQVTM and CDR2 ANQGSEA. The CDR3 is made up of 13 amino acids. This CDR3 reads CSVQGFFYNEQFF. The CDR3 bases are TGCAGCGTACAGGGCTTCTTTTACAATGAGCAGTTCTTC.

V is TRBV28 and J is TRBJ1-5; no firm D call. The CDR3 runs 13 residues. Looked up from germline, CDR1 is MDHEN and CDR2 is SYDVKM. The V end was cut by 7 bases, the J end by 6 bases, with 13 bases between. CDR3 residues: CASNTPAGQPQHF. Here the CDR3 DNA reads TGTGCCAGCAACACACCGGCAGGTCAGCCCCAGCATTTT.

The rearrangement links TRBV28 to TRBJ2-5, with 9 bases identical to TRBD1. In germline, CDR1 is MDHEN, CDR2 SYDVKM. CDR3 length equals 16 residues. V dropped 6 bases and J dropped 1; count of bases not matched to a gene: 9. CDR3 region: CASSLRTGEAQETQYF. CDR3 nucleotides: TGTGCCAGCAGCCTTCGGACAGGGGAGGCCCAAGAGACCCAGTACTTC.

This clone was seen more than once but under ten times. V gene TRBV6-5 combines with J gene TRBJ2-2; D remains unclear. Germline V gene sequence: CDR1 MNHEY, CDR2 SVGAGI. CDR3 length: 12 residues. Trimming stripped 8 bases from V and 7 bases from J, with 11 bases between. In nucleotides, the CDR3 is TGTGCCAGCGGAAATCCCATCGGGGAGCTGTTTTTT. This codes for CASGNPIGELFF.

This clone occurred a few times. The CDR3 spells CSVQGPYEQYF. The CDR3 coding sequence is TGCAGCGTACAGGGTCCCTACGAGCAGTACTTC. The V call is TRBV29-1, the J call TRBJ2-7; a possible D gene is TRBD1 (6 bases). CDR1 SQVTM and CDR2 ANQGSEA come from the germline V gene. This CDR3 is 11 amino acids long. The ends were cut back, 6 bases at V and 2 bases at J, with 8 bases in the middle.

The gene calls are TRBV30 and TRBJ2-2; 8 nucleotides agree with TRBD2. This CDR3 comprises 13 residues. Germline CDR1 reads GTSNPN; CDR2 reads SVGIG (reference sequence). J gave up 4 bases and V 2 bases, and 0 bases lay outside the gene matches. CDR3 DNA sequence: TGTGCCTGGAGTACTAGCGGCACCGGGGAGCTGTTTTTT. Amino acid sequence: CAWSTSGTGELFF.

This chain uses TRBV14 with TRBJ1-1; no clear D. The germline CDR1 and CDR2 sequences are SGHDN and FVKESK. V lost 3 bases to trimming and J lost 0 bases, with 8 bases between them. The CDR3 loop spans 14 amino acids. This chain's CDR3 is CASSHPGMNTEAFF. CDR3 nucleotides: TGTGCCAGCAGCCATCCGGGGATGAACACTGAAGCTTTCTTT.

The chain couples TRBV30 to TRBJ1-1; D ambiguous. V was trimmed by 7 bases and J by 0 bases, leaving 18 bases between them. This CDR3 has 15 amino acids. CDR1 GTSNPN and CDR2 SVGIG come from the germline V gene (reference sequence). This CDR3 reads CASQSSGRMNTEAFF. DNA of the CDR3: TGTGCCTCCCAATCCTCGGGCCGAATGAACACTGAAGCTTTCTTT.

Only a few counts were recorded for this clone. This rearrangement joins TRBV6-1 to TRBJ1-2, with TRBD1 matching 8 bases. Germline V CDR1 and CDR2: MNHNS, SASEGT. Unmatched junction bases numbered 3, after V lost 10 bases and J lost 2 bases. This CDR3 spans 12 amino acids. The CDR3 is CATRQGNYGYTF. CDR3 in DNA: TGTGCCACAAGACAGGGGAACTATGGCTACACCTTC.

The rearrangement joins TRBV25-1 to TRBJ1-1; tentative D call: TRBD1 (5 bases). CDR3 length equals 15 residues. Trimming pared 1 base from V and 6 bases from J, leaving 15 bases between. Germline V gene sequence: CDR1 MGHDK, CDR2 SYGVNS. CDR3 nucleotide sequence: TGTGCCAGCAGTGAATTGACAGCCGTCGGACCTGAAGCTTTCTTT. It is translated as CASSELTAVGPEAFF.

The V gene is TRBV15, the J gene TRBJ2-1; TRBD2 is a possible D gene (6 bases). V lost 1 base to trimming and J lost 8 bases, with 6 bases between them. CDR1 is LNHNV, CDR2 YYDKDF, per germline (reference sequence). The CDR3 has 12 residues. The CDR3 nucleotides read TGTGCCACCAGCAGAGGGGGGGATGAGCAGTTCTTC. Encoded protein: CATSRGGDEQFF.

The CDR3 protein is CASSSQGSGANVLTF. The CDR3 DNA reads TGTGCCAGCAGTTCACAGGGCTCCGGGGCCAACGTCCTGACTTTC. The chain joins TRBV6-5 to TRBJ2-6; D possibly corresponds to TRBD1 (6 bases). V was trimmed by 4 bases and J by 4 bases, leaving 11 bases between them. The CDR3 consists of 15 residues. The germline V gene encodes CDR1 MNHEY and CDR2 SVGAGI.